The sequence of this T cell receptor beta chain was determined in a study of blood T cell repertoires in COVID-19. Study as a whole: Acute and convalescent COVID-19 samples came from the United States, Italy and Spain. In each case, the material was cDNA or gDNA derived from T cells, B-cell-depleted T cells, or PBMCs.

The CDR3 is 14 amino acids. The junction had 2 bases not matched to a gene; V was cut back by 3 bases and J by 3 bases. CDR1 and CDR2 (germline): MDHEN, SYDVKM. Authors' methods: Estimated nucleated cell counts came from reference gene primer amplification. The protocol was immunoSEQ multiplex PCR, while the TCRdb copy is restricted to in-frame clones and leaves out a portion. V and J calls and clone size are copied from that table; D and trimming were computed from the DNA. The sample comprises a few hundred thousand clones, under 95% of which are singletons, and about a fifth rests with the top ten. Assignment of participants to cohorts was predicated upon participant-reported clinical history.

The sequence was collected from a woman in her thirties who had recovered from COVID-19. V is TRBV28 and J is TRBJ1-2; 9 bases are shared with TRBD1. What was sequenced was PBMCs or T cells enriched from blood (not recorded which). The CDR3 DNA sequence: TGTGCCAGCAGTTTTACAGGGGGCGACTATGGCTACACCTTC. This codes for CASSFTGGDYGYTF.